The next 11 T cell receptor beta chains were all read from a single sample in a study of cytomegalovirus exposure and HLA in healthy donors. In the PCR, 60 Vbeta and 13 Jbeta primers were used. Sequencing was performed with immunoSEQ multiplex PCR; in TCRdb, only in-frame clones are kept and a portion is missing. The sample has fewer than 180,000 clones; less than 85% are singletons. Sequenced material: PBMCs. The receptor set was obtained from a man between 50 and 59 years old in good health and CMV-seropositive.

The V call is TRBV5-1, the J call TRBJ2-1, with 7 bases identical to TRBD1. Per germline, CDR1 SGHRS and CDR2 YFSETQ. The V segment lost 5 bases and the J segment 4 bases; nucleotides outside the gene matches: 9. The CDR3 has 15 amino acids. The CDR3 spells CASSATGQSYNEQFF. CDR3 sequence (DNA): TGCGCCAGCAGTGCCACGGGACAGTCATACAATGAGCAGTTCTTC.

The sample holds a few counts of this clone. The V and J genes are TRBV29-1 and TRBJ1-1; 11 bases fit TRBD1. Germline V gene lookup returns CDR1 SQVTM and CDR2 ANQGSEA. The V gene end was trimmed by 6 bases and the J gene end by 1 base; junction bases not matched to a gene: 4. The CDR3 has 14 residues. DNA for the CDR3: TGCAGCGTAGGACAGGGGGCTGGGAACACTGAAGCTTTCTTT. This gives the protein CSVGQGAGNTEAFF.

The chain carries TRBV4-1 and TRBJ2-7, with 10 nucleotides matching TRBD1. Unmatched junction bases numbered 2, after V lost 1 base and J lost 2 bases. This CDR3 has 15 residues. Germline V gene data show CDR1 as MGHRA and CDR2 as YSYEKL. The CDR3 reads CASSQGQGAAYEQYF. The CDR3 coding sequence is TGCGCCAGCAGCCAAGGACAGGGGGCGGCCTACGAGCAGTACTTC.

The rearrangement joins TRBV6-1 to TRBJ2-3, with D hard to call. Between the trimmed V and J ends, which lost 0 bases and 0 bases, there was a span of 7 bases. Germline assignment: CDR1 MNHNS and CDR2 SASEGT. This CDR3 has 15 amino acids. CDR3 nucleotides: TGTGCCAGCAGTGAAGCGGCTCAAAGCACAGATACGCAGTATTTT. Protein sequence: CASSEAAQSTDTQYF.

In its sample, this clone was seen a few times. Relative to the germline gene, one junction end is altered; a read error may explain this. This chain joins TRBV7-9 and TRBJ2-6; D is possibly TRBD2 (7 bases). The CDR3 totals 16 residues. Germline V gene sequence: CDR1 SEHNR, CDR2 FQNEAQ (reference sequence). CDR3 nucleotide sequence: TGTTCCAGCAGCTTAATAGGGGGGGCTGGGGCCAACGTCCTGACTTTC. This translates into CSSSLIGGAGANVLTF.

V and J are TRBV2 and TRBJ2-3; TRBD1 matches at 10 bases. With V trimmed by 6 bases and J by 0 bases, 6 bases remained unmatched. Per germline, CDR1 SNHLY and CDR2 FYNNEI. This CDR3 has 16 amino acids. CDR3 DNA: TGTGCCAGCAGACCTCGACAGGGGGCGAGCACAGATACGCAGTATTTT. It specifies CASRPRQGASTDTQYF.

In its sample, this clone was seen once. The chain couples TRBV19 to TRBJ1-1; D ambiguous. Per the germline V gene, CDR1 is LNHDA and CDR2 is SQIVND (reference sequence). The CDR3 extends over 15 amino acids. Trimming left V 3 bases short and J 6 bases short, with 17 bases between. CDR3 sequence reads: CASSMEHDLDPEAFF. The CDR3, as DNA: TGTGCCAGTAGTATGGAGCACGACCTAGACCCTGAAGCTTTCTTT.

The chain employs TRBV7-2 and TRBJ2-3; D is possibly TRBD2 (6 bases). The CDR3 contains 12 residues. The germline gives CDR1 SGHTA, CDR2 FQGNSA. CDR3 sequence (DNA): TGTGTCTCCACGCCGGGACTAGATACGCAGTATTTT. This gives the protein CVSTPGLDTQYF.

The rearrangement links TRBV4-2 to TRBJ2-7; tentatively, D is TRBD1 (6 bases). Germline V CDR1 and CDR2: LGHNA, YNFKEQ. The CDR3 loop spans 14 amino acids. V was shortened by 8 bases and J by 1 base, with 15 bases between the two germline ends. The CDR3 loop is CASGRTAESYEQYF. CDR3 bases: TGTGCCAGCGGCCGGACAGCCGAATCCTACGAGCAGTACTTC.

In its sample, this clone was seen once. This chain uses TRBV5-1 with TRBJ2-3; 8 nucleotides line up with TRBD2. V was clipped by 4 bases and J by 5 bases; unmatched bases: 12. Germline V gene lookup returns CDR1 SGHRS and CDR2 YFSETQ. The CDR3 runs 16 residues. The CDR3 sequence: CASSPAGTRTQDTQYF. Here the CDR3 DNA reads TGCGCCAGCAGCCCGGCAGGGACTAGGACCCAAGATACGCAGTATTTT.

The CDR3 loop reads CASSLDTSGRRTYNEQFF. CDR3 sequence (DNA): TGCGCCAGCAGCTTGGATACTAGCGGGAGAAGGACCTACAATGAGCAGTTCTTC. The chain recombines TRBV5-1 with TRBJ2-1, with TRBD2 matching 11 bases. J was trimmed by 2 bases and V by 0 bases; bases with no gene match: 7. From germline, CDR1 is SGHRS and CDR2 YFSETQ. The CDR3 spans 18 residues.